What follows are 23 T cell receptor beta chains derived from one specimen sequenced in a study of STAT3 mutations in large granular lymphocyte leukemia. These receptors have no known antigen. Clones were sequenced by immunoSEQ multiplex PCR, and TCRdb holds only the in-frame ones, with some missing. The repertoire holds around 30,000 clones, with around 85% as singletons. General observations from the study: At least one immunodominant TCR beta clonotype appeared in every T-cell large granular lymphocyte leukemia patient.

Sequencing was carried out using peripheral blood mononuclear cells. The source is a man in his sixties with T-cell large granular lymphocyte leukemia. Some clones in this sample may be carry-over from other donors' samples.

This clone is a singleton in its sample. The chain recombines TRBV10-2 with TRBJ2-7; 8 nucleotides match TRBD2. V was pared by 3 bases and J by 3 bases, with 4 bases of the junction left unmatched. The germline V gene has CDR1 WSHSY and CDR2 SAAADI. This CDR3 spans 14 amino acids. Here the CDR3 DNA reads TGCGCCAGCAGTGATGACGCGGGAGGCTACGAGCAGTACTTC. Translation: CASSDDAGGYEQYF.

In nucleotides, the CDR3 is TGTGCCAGCAGCAACCCACAGGGGCTCGAGCAGTACTTC. It encodes CASSNPQGLEQYF. This chain uses TRBV5-4 with TRBJ2-7, with 7 bases fitting TRBD1. The CDR3 sequence is 13 residues long. V was pared by 4 bases and J by 6 bases, with 7 bases of the junction left unmatched. Germline lookup yields CDR1 SGHNT and CDR2 YYREEE (reference sequence).

V is TRBV5-1 and J is TRBJ2-5, with D perhaps TRBD1 (6 bases). V lost 1 base and J lost 2, with 24 bases in between. This CDR3 has 19 amino acids. Germline V lookup: CDR1 SGHRS, CDR2 YFSETQ. This CDR3 is CASSLSLWGRDDRQETQYF. CDR3 DNA sequence: TGCGCCAGCAGCTTGAGTCTATGGGGGCGCGATGACAGGCAAGAGACCCAGTACTTC.

The chain has TRBV4-2 and TRBJ2-5; 9 bases match TRBD2. The germline V gene has CDR1 LGHNA and CDR2 YNFKEQ. This CDR3 has 16 residues. J lost 1 base, V lost 3 bases, and 6 bases had no gene match. For the CDR3, the DNA is TGTGCCAGCAGCCACGCGCGGGGGGGGAGCCAAGAGACCCAGTACTTC. As protein: CASSHARGGSQETQYF.

This chain links TRBV4-2 with TRBJ2-5; 9 bases match TRBD2. The CDR3 extends over 17 amino acids. CDR1 and CDR2 from the germline V gene are LGHNA and YNFKEQ. After removal of 2 bases from V and 5 bases from J, the junction contained 12 bases not matched to a gene. The CDR3 protein is CASSQLGREGPLETQYF. In nucleotides, the CDR3 is TGTGCCAGCAGCCAATTGGGGCGGGAGGGCCCTCTGGAGACCCAGTACTTC.

This clone occurred once. The V gene is TRBV4-2, the J gene TRBJ2-1; TRBD1 matches at 10 bases. With 4 bases clipped from V and 0 bases from J, the junction kept 18 bases outside the gene matches. The germline V gene encodes CDR1 LGHNA and CDR2 YNFKEQ. This CDR3 contains 21 residues. Here the CDR3 reads CASSPYQPRDRGPSSYNEQFF. CDR3 DNA: TGTGCCAGCAGCCCTTACCAACCCCGGGACAGGGGACCTTCCTCCTACAATGAGCAGTTCTTC.

The chain uses TRBV7-2 and TRBJ2-1, with D uncertain. CDR3 length: 14 amino acids. Trimming took off 2 bases at V and 2 bases at J, with 7 bases between the two ends. The germline gives CDR1 SGHTA, CDR2 FQGNSA. In DNA form, the CDR3 reads TGTGCCAGCAGCTTACAGCGTACCTACAATGAGCAGTTCTTC. Translation: CASSLQRTYNEQFF.

The chain uses TRBV5-5 and TRBJ2-7; D tentatively reads TRBD1 or TRBD2 (5 bases each). CDR3 size: 15 residues. Per germline, CDR1 SGHKS and CDR2 YYEKEE (reference sequence). Trimming pared 4 bases from V and 4 bases from J, leaving 18 bases between. CDR3 in amino acids: CASSQDRDGEYEQYF. In DNA form, the CDR3 reads TGTGCCAGCAGCCAAGACCGGGACGGGGAATACGAGCAGTACTTC.

This clone showed up just once. The chain couples TRBV23-1 to TRBJ2-5, with 7 bases lining up with TRBD1. TRBV23-1 is an ORF; its function is uncertain. V lost 2 bases, J lost 2 bases, and 2 bases stayed unmatched. The length of the CDR3 is 14 residues. The CDR3 DNA is TGCGCCAGCAGTCAAGGCAGGGGGCAAGAGACCCAGTACTTC. Its translation is CASSQGRGQETQYF.

In this sample, this clone turned up once. This chain uses TRBV2 with TRBJ1-3, with D maybe TRBD1 (6 bases). Between the trimmed V and J ends, which lost 10 bases and 4 bases, there was a span of 17 bases. The germline V gene has CDR1 SNHLY and CDR2 FYNNEI. There are 14 residues in the CDR3. CDR3 residues: CAIESTGSGNTIYF. Written as DNA, the CDR3 is TGTGCCATCGAGTCTACAGGGTCCGGAAACACCATATATTTT. Combining the CDR3 with reference TRBV2 and TRBJ1-3 gives the whole variable domain EPEVTQTPSHQVTQMGQEVILRCVPISNHLYFYWYRQILGQKVEFLVSFYNNEISEKSEIFDDQFSVERPDGSNFTLKIRSTKLEDSAMYFCAIESTGSGNTIYFGEGSWLTVV.

The chain carries TRBV11-2 and TRBJ2-7; 10 nucleotides match TRBD1. The CDR3 is 17 residues long. V lost 5 bases and J lost 0; bases outside the gene matches: 10. Germline lookup yields CDR1 SGHAT and CDR2 FQNNGV. CDR3 nucleotides: TGTGCCAGCAGCCACGGACAGGGGGGACTTTTCTCCTACGAGCAGTACTTC. Its translation: CASSHGQGGLFSYEQYF. Drawing the rest from reference TRBV11-2 and TRBJ2-7, the complete variable domain is EAGVAQSPRYKIIEKRQSVAFWCNPISGHATLYWYQQILGQGPKLLIQFQNNGVVDDSQLPKDRFSAERLKGVDSTLKIQPAKLEDSAVYLCASSHGQGGLFSYEQYFGPGTRLTVT.

The rearrangement joins TRBV7-2 to TRBJ1-5; D may be TRBD1 (5 bases). This CDR3 has 14 amino acids. The V and J ends lost 5 bases and 4 bases respectively, with 12 bases between them. Germline V lookup: CDR1 SGHTA, CDR2 FQGNSA. The CDR3, as DNA: TGTGCCAGCAGCCCGGGGACGAGGAATCAGCCCCAGCATTTT. Translating it yields CASSPGTRNQPQHF.

This chain connects TRBV6-1 to TRBJ2-7; TRBD1 agrees at 8 bases. Germline V lookup: CDR1 MNHNS, CDR2 SASEGT. This CDR3 is 15 amino acids long. V lost 6 bases, J lost 6 bases, and 13 bases stayed unmatched. In DNA, the CDR3 is TGTGCCAGCAGCCCCCTTGGACAGGGTTGGGGCGAGCAGTACTTC. Protein sequence: CASSPLGQGWGEQYF.

The V gene is TRBV29-1, the J gene TRBJ2-5; D ambiguous. Trimming cost V 3 bases and J 4 bases, with 18 bases left between them. CDR3 size: 15 residues. Germline values: CDR1 SQVTM, CDR2 ANQGSEA. The CDR3: CSVETPGGEGETQYF. CDR3 sequence (DNA): TGCAGCGTTGAGACGCCTGGTGGGGAAGGAGAGACCCAGTACTTC. Looking up the rest from reference TRBV29-1 and TRBJ2-5 gives the full variable domain: SAVISQKPSRDICQRGTSLTIQCQVDSQVTMMFWYRQQPGQSLTLIATANQGSEATYESGFVIDKFPISRPNLTFSTLTVSNMSPEDSSIYLCSVETPGGEGETQYFGPGTRLLVL.

The chain links TRBV30 to TRBJ1-2; D is ambiguous. Germline CDR1 is GTSNPN and CDR2 is SVGIG (reference sequence). V was clipped by 2 bases and J by 0 bases, with 19 bases between them. The CDR3 consists of 17 residues. The CDR3 loop reads CAWSIPLGIPANYGYTF. The CDR3 bases are TGTGCCTGGAGTATCCCTTTGGGGATACCGGCTAACTATGGCTACACCTTC. The full variable domain, rest sourced from reference TRBV30 and TRBJ1-2, is SQTIHQWPATLVQPVGSPLSLECTVEGTSNPNLYWYRQAAGRGLQLLFYSVGIGQISSEVPQNLSASRPQDRQFILSSKKLLLSDSGFYLCAWSIPLGIPANYGYTFGSGTRLTVV.

Concerning this clone: At one of its ends the junction is not consistent with the germline gene, which may arise from a read error. The chain is built from TRBV30 and TRBJ2-3, with 10 bases that match TRBD2. Germline CDR1 is GTSNPN and CDR2 is SVGIG (reference sequence). The CDR3 consists of 13 residues. For the CDR3, the DNA is TGTGCATGGACTAGCGGTAGCACAGATACGCAGTATTTT. This sequence encodes CAWTSGSTDTQYF.

V gene TRBV11-2 combines with J gene TRBJ2-7; D may be TRBD2 (6 bases). The CDR3 covers 15 residues. Looked up from germline, CDR1 is SGHAT and CDR2 is FQNNGV. V shed 5 bases and J shed 3 bases, with 17 bases lying between them. The CDR3 here is CASSLSGTPNYEQYF. DNA for the CDR3: TGTGCCAGCAGCCTATCCGGGACTCCTAACTACGAGCAGTACTTC.

The V call is TRBV5-1, the J call TRBJ2-7, with 11 bases lining up with TRBD1. Germline V gene data show CDR1 as SGHRS and CDR2 as YFSETQ. V trimming: 0 bases; J trimming: 0 bases; junction bases outside the gene matches: 2. The CDR3 contains 16 residues. CDR3 loop: CASSLGGTGGSYEQYF. The CDR3 DNA reads TGCGCCAGCAGCTTGGGTGGGACAGGGGGCTCCTACGAGCAGTACTTC. Combining the CDR3 with reference TRBV5-1 and TRBJ2-7 gives the whole variable domain KAGVTQTPRYLIKTRGQQVTLSCSPISGHRSVSWYQQTPGQGLQFLFEYFSETQRNKGNFPGRFSGRQFSNSRSEMNVSTLELGDSALYLCASSLGGTGGSYEQYFGPGTRLTVT.

The chain carries TRBV5-1 and TRBJ1-1, with 8 bases fitting TRBD1. V shed 2 bases and J 5 bases; nucleotides not matched to a gene: 17. The CDR3 covers 18 residues. In germline, CDR1 is SGHRS, CDR2 YFSETQ. CDR3 DNA: TGCGCCAGCAGCTTTGGCCCCTCCCAGACAGGGGAACAAACTGAAGCTTTCTTT. This translates into CASSFGPSQTGEQTEAFF.

The chain combines TRBV15 with TRBJ2-7; TRBD1 agrees at 8 bases. The V gene's germline CDR1 is LNHNV and CDR2 YYDKDF (reference sequence). The CDR3 is 16 amino acids. Trimming cost V 5 bases and J 6 bases; bases outside gene matches: 15. The CDR3 DNA follows: TGTGCCACCAGCCGACTGTCCGGGACAGGTCCACGCGAGCAGTACTTC. Translation: CATSRLSGTGPREQYF.

The V and J genes are TRBV19 and TRBJ1-1; D not certain. The V gene's germline CDR1 is LNHDA and CDR2 SQIVND (reference sequence). CDR3 length: 12 residues. The V and J ends lost 4 bases and 7 bases respectively, with 10 bases between them. The CDR3 bases are TGTGCCAGTAGTACCCTACCGGGTGAAGCTTTCTTT. Its translation: CASSTLPGEAFF.

The chain has TRBV30 and TRBJ2-3; 10 bases align to TRBD1. Trimming at V came to 8 bases and at J to 4 bases, leaving 9 bases not matched to a gene. The germline gives CDR1 GTSNPN, CDR2 SVGIG (reference sequence). The CDR3 sequence is 14 residues long. The CDR3 DNA reads as TGTGCCGGCACCCGGACAGGGGGAGCAGATACGCAGTATTTT. Its protein is CAGTRTGGADTQYF.

This clone was observed once. The rearrangement uses TRBV30 and TRBJ1-4; 7 positions agree with TRBD1. This CDR3 region has 14 residues. Unmatched junction bases numbered 8, after V lost 3 bases and J lost 7 bases. Germline V gene data show CDR1 as GTSNPN and CDR2 as SVGIG (reference sequence). CDR3 sequence: CAWSRAGGGEKLFF. The CDR3 nucleotides are TGTGCCTGGAGCCGTGCAGGGGGAGGTGAAAAACTGTTTTTT.